The T cell receptor (beta chain) described here comes from a study of early T cells in non-severe SARS-CoV-2 infection. Study details: Chains were not paired, and sequencing was done on bulk RNA from unsorted whole blood. Notes on the study in general: Using VDJdb, the matching emphasized anti-spike CD8 responses while missing private and CD4 specificities.

cDNA molecules, individually, were tagged with unique molecular identifiers. From the 5' RACE reads, TCRdb called clonotypes with MiXCR, one entry per CDR3 protein. The sample carries some 88,000 distinct CDR3 sequences, approximately 17% recorded once. Germline V gene lookup returns CDR1 SNHLY and CDR2 FYNNEI. The CDR3 spans 13 residues. V was cut by 8 bases and J by 4 bases, with 11 bases left in between. This clonotype has ten or more counts. Its specificity is unknown. The sequence was collected from an adult who was a healthcare worker with PCR-confirmed SARS-CoV-2 infection or an uninfected control (not recorded which). The chain combines TRBV2 with TRBJ2-2; no reliable D call. Sequencing was performed on whole blood, taken at baseline. CDR3 nucleotides: TGTGCCAGCGTCAGTCCGGGCACCGGGGAGCTGTTTTTT. Translation gives CASVSPGTGELFF.